The 5 T cell receptor beta chains reported below all come from one sample, sequenced in a study of cytomegalovirus exposure and HLA in healthy donors (dated by TCRdb to about 2017). Preparation of the library involved the immunoSEQ multiplex PCR assay. For the multiplex PCR, a mixture combining 60 forward primers for TCR Vbeta segments and 13 reverse primers for TCR Jbeta segments was used. The table was pulled from immuneACCESS by TCRdb, which kept in-frame rearrangements only. Such tables lose some clones; where checked, under half of the loss comes from unresolved V genes, and the rest has no known cause. Present in this sample are approximately 150,000 clones, around 70% of which were seen just once. The ten most abundant clones make up 4.7% of the sample. Sequencing input: PBMCs. Receptor source: a man between 18 and 29 years old in good health and CMV-seropositive.

The chain carries TRBV6-6 and TRBJ2-5, with TRBD2 identical over 7 bases. The V and J ends lost 4 bases and 5 bases, in that order; junction bases with no gene match: 7. The CDR3 has 14 residues. Germline V gene lookup returns CDR1 MNHNY and CDR2 SVGAGI (reference sequence). CDR3 in amino acids: CASSSAGLGETQYF. The CDR3 DNA is TGTGCCAGCAGTTCAGCGGGGTTAGGGGAGACCCAGTACTTC.

The V call is TRBV7-6, the J call TRBJ2-1, with 7 positions matching TRBD2. The germline V gene has CDR1 SGHVS and CDR2 FNYEAQ. J gave up 1 base and V 5 bases, and 14 bases lay outside the gene matches. The CDR3 runs to 18 residues. The CDR3 spells CASSPRDPSGASYNEQFF. The CDR3 nucleotides read TGTGCCAGCAGCCCCCGGGACCCCAGCGGGGCGTCCTACAATGAGCAGTTCTTC.

This clone was recorded once. The chain employs TRBV28 and TRBJ1-2; possibly TRBD1 for D (6 bases). Per the germline V gene, CDR1 is MDHEN and CDR2 is SYDVKM. Trimming shortened V by 5 bases and J by 5 bases, and 12 bases separated the two germline ends. This CDR3 is built from 13 residues. CDR3 bases: TGTGCCAGCAGTAACATTACAGGGTATGGCTACACCTTC. Encoded protein: CASSNITGYGYTF.

This clone rates as medium-sized. The V gene is TRBV19, the J gene TRBJ1-2; 10 nucleotides align to TRBD1. Trimming at V came to 5 bases and at J to 4 bases, leaving 19 bases not matched to a gene. The CDR3 runs to 19 residues. Germline CDR1 LNHDA, CDR2 SQIVND (reference sequence). Here the CDR3 reads CASSPPPGTGALGFYGYTF. DNA of the CDR3: TGTGCCAGTAGTCCCCCCCCCGGGACAGGGGCTCTAGGGTTCTATGGCTACACCTTC.

V gene TRBV5-4 combines with J gene TRBJ2-4; 7 positions match TRBD2. Germline loops: CDR1 SGHNT, CDR2 YYREEE (reference sequence). This CDR3 is 14 amino acids long. Losses at the gene ends were 0 bases for V and 5 bases for J; bases not matched to a gene: 2. The CDR3, as DNA: TGTGCCAGCAGCTTGGCGGGAGGCCAAAACATTCAGTACTTC. This codes for CASSLAGGQNIQYF.